A selection of T cell receptor beta chains follows, all from one sample in a study of regulatory T cells in long-lasting Graves disease. TCRdb fed the multiplex PCR reads into MiXCR, producing one record per CDR3 protein. The sample includes about 460,000 distinct CDR3 sequences, 12% to 15% of them seen just once. The sample was also reused in another study, on T cells in Graves' hyperthyroidism and ophthalmopathy.

The sample was peripheral blood mononuclear cells (PBMCs), taken at new diagnosis, from a patient treated with antithyroid drugs. Receptors were obtained from a woman between 45 and 60 years old with Graves disease. CDR3s include the opening cysteine and the closing phenylalanine or tryptophan. D genes are given only for firm matches.

d_gene: TRBD1; j_gene: TRBJ1-1; v_gene: TRBV6-1; CDR3aa: CASRLGQPNTEAFF
d_gene: NA; j_gene: TRBJ2-7; v_gene: TRBV20-1; CDR3aa: CSAHLGGGTYEQYF
d_gene: NA; j_gene: TRBJ1-1; v_gene: TRBV2; CDR3aa: CASSEGSRGDTEAFF
d_gene: NA; j_gene: TRBJ1-5; v_gene: TRBV2; CDR3aa: CASSTRDTDSNQPQHF
d_gene: TRBD2; j_gene: TRBJ2-7; v_gene: TRBV20-1; CDR3aa: CSARLAGVGSYEQYF
d_gene: NA; j_gene: TRBJ2-6; v_gene: TRBV6-5; CDR3aa: CASSYSYSGANVLTF
d_gene: NA; j_gene: TRBJ2-5; v_gene: TRBV27; CDR3aa: CASSLSTVTQYF
d_gene: NA; j_gene: TRBJ2-1; v_gene: TRBV10-1; CDR3aa: CASSESLSGQGPFNEQFF
d_gene: NA; j_gene: TRBJ2-7; v_gene: TRBV6-1; CDR3aa: CASDSGASYEQYF
d_gene: TRBD2; j_gene: TRBJ2-3; v_gene: TRBV7-6; CDR3aa: CASSLKGLADRGTDTQYF
d_gene: NA; j_gene: TRBJ2-7; v_gene: TRBV29-1; CDR3aa: CSGSVGSSSYEQYF
d_gene: NA; j_gene: TRBJ2-7; v_gene: TRBV12-3/TRBV12-4; CDR3aa: CASSYSDSYEQYF
d_gene: TRBD2; j_gene: TRBJ2-5; v_gene: TRBV28; CDR3aa: CASSLSQTGGGETQYF
d_gene: NA; j_gene: TRBJ1-2; v_gene: TRBV4-1; CDR3aa: CASSPRGLGYGYTF
d_gene: NA; j_gene: NA; v_gene: TRBV6-1; CDR3aa: CASASGEQETQYF
d_gene: TRBD2; j_gene: TRBJ2-1; v_gene: TRBV5-8; CDR3aa: CASRPAGENEQFF
d_gene: NA; j_gene: TRBJ2-6; v_gene: TRBV11-2; CDR3aa: CASSPYSGANVLTF
d_gene: TRBD2; j_gene: TRBJ2-3; v_gene: TRBV28; CDR3aa: CASSFLAGAGDTQYF